This T cell receptor beta chain was found in a study of shared clonotypes between healthy human individuals. Across the study: The composition of the donors was a couple of women and three men aged 18 to 49. A donor's plate count was three for CD4 naive and three for CD4 memory; CD8 naive had two and CD8 memory one.

Whole-study findings and limits: Generation probabilities were higher for clonotypes shared across all four sorted-subset donors than for unshared ones.

The test was conducted at deep level. Here immunoSEQ multiplex PCR was the method, and the copy in TCRdb shows in-frame clones only, minus some. The sample lists 2 million to 3 million clones; over 85% were seen once. As to this clone: Its specificity is not known.

CDR3 size: 14 residues. Germline-derived CDR1 and CDR2 are SNHLY and FYNNEI. The sequence derives from a man younger than 30 in good health. Some clones in this sample may be carry-over from other donors' samples. The chain recombines TRBV2 with TRBJ2-1, with 9 bases identical to TRBD2. Sequencing was carried out using naive CD4+ T cells from PBMCs. Indicated subset: CD45RA+ positively selected. The chain's CDR3 is CATGGLAGLDEQFF. Written as DNA, the CDR3 is TGTGCGACCGGGGGGCTAGCGGGACTTGATGAGCAGTTCTTC.